One and the same sample provided the 10 T cell receptor beta chains below, sequenced in a study of PD-1 blockade in classical Hodgkin lymphoma. TCRdb's table, derived via immunoSEQ multiplex PCR, lists solely in-frame clones and lacks some. Of under 75,000 clones listed, 88% are singletons. There was relapse after autologous stem cell transplantation in every patient, and there was variation in brentuximab vedotin exposure. This specimen consisted of peripheral blood mononuclear cells (PBMCs), obtained before the second cycle of nivolumab. Receptors were obtained from a human donor with classical Hodgkin lymphoma.

The rearrangement joins TRBV5-1 to TRBJ1-3, with D unresolved. Trimming removed 3 bases from V and 0 bases from J, with 16 bases in between. The length of the CDR3 is 17 residues. Germline CDR1 SGHRS, CDR2 YFSETQ. The chain's CDR3 is CASSSGVWRLSGNTIYF. In DNA, the CDR3 is TGCGCCAGCAGCTCGGGTGTTTGGCGGCTCTCTGGAAACACCATATATTTT.

This clone has more than one count but fewer than ten. J is TRBJ2-2 and V is TRBV5-4; 10 bases map to TRBD2. With 6 bases clipped from V and 5 bases from J, the junction kept 22 bases outside the gene matches. CDR1 and CDR2 from the germline V gene are SGHNT and YYREEE (reference sequence). This CDR3 contains 20 residues. CDR3 bases: TGTGCCAGCACCACCCAACCCCCCCAGCGGGGGGGCCGAGTTACCGGGGAGCTGTTTTTT. Protein: CASTTQPPQRGGRVTGELFF.

The chain uses TRBV5-5 and TRBJ1-4; possibly TRBD1 for D (5 bases). The CDR3 spans 15 residues. The germline gives CDR1 SGHKS, CDR2 YYEKEE (reference sequence). With 4 bases removed from V and 8 bases from J, the gap between germline ends came to 18 bases. Here the CDR3 DNA reads TGTGCCAGCAGCATTGGATCCCTTGGGGGAGAAAAACTGTTTTTT. This gives the protein CASSIGSLGGEKLFF.

The CDR3 sequence: CASGARVYNEQFF. The CDR3 DNA sequence: TGTGCCAGCGGAGCCAGGGTCTACAATGAGCAGTTCTTC. The gene calls are TRBV27 and TRBJ2-1, with D perhaps TRBD1 (5 bases). This CDR3 contains 13 residues. From germline, CDR1 is MNHEY and CDR2 SMNVEV (reference sequence). V lost 8 bases and J 3 bases, leaving 11 bases between the germline ends.

The chain recombines TRBV7-9 with TRBJ1-1; D gene uncertain. The CDR3 loop spans 14 amino acids. Trimming shortened V by 5 bases and J by 5 bases, and 15 bases separated the two germline ends. Germline CDR1 and CDR2: SEHNR and FQNEAQ (reference sequence). The CDR3 reads CASSQLAGKTEAFF. The DNA for the CDR3 is TGTGCCAGCAGCCAGTTAGCGGGGAAAACTGAAGCTTTCTTT.

In its sample, this clone was seen a few times. This chain joins TRBV19 and TRBJ1-6, with 7 bases that match TRBD1. J was trimmed by 11 bases and V by 3 bases; bases with no gene match: 10. Per the germline V gene, CDR1 is LNHDA and CDR2 is SQIVND (reference sequence). The CDR3 has 15 residues. DNA of the CDR3: TGTGCCAGTAGTATCGAGGGGGCAAAGTGGGCACCCCTCCACTTT. Its translation is CASSIEGAKWAPLHF. Full variable domain (outside the CDR3, taken from reference TRBV19 and TRBJ1-6): DGGITQSPKYLFRKEGQNVTLSCEQNLNHDAMYWYRQDPGQGLRLIYYSQIVNDFQKGDIAEGYSVSREKKESFPLTVTSAQKNPTAFYLCASSIEGAKWAPLHFGNGTRLTVT.

J is TRBJ2-5 and V is TRBV7-9; 7 positions match TRBD1. The CDR3 is made up of 16 amino acids. The junction had 9 bases not matched to a gene; V was cut back by 5 bases and J by 0 bases. Per the germline V gene, CDR1 is SEHNR and CDR2 is FQNEAQ (reference sequence). CDR3 amino acids: CASSPYRGEYQETQYF. CDR3 nucleotide sequence: TGTGCCAGCAGCCCCTACAGGGGCGAGTACCAAGAGACCCAGTACTTC.

This sequence joins TRBV7-9 and TRBJ1-1; D is unclear. The ends were cut back, 6 bases at V and 7 bases at J, with 9 bases in the middle. The CDR3 runs to 11 residues. Germline values: CDR1 SEHNR, CDR2 FQNEAQ (reference sequence). CDR3 protein: CASRQSGEAFF. CDR3 in DNA: TGTGCCAGCAGACAGTCTGGTGAAGCTTTCTTT. Based on the CDR3 plus reference TRBV7-9 and TRBJ1-1, the full variable domain is DTGVSQNPRHKITKRGQNVTFRCDPISEHNRLYWYRQTLGQGPEFLTYFQNEAQLEKSRLLSDRFSAERPKGSFSTLEIQRTEQGDSAMYLCASRQSGEAFFGQGTRLTVV.

The rearrangement joins TRBV5-1 to TRBJ2-5; no clear D. Germline V gives CDR1 SGHRS, CDR2 YFSETQ. V was trimmed by 0 bases and J by 1 base, leaving 13 bases between them. The CDR3 sequence is 16 residues long. As DNA, the CDR3 is TGCGCCAGCAGCTTGGCAGCAGCCCGGATCCAAGAGACCCAGTACTTC. Translation: CASSLAAARIQETQYF.

J is TRBJ2-7 and V is TRBV5-1, with 7 bases aligning to TRBD1. Germline CDR1 is SGHRS and CDR2 is YFSETQ. Trimming cost V 1 base and J 2 bases; bases outside gene matches: 3. This CDR3 spans 14 amino acids. The CDR3 spells CASSLYRGPYEQYF. The CDR3 DNA reads TGCGCCAGCAGCTTGTACAGGGGCCCCTACGAGCAGTACTTC.